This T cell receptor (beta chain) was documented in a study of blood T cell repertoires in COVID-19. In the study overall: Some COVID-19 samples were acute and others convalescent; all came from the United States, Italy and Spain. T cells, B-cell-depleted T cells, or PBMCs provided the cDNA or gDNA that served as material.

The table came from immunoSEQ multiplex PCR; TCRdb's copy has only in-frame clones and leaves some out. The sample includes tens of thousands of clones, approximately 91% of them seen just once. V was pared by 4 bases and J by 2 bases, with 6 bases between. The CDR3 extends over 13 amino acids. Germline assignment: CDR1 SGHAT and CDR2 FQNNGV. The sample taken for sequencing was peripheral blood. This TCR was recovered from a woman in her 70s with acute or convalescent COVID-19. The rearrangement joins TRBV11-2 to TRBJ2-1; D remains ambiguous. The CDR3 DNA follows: TGTGCCAGCAGCTCGGAGACCTACAATGAGCAGTTCTTC. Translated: CASSSETYNEQFF.